This passage covers 5 T cell receptor beta chains from one sample sequenced in a study of CD8+ T cells in alopecia areata. RNA extraction was followed by reverse transcription into cDNA, which acted as the sequencing template. This table comes from immunoSEQ multiplex PCR, and its TCRdb copy is limited to in-frame clones, with some not included. The sample lists some 220,000 clones, about three fifths occurring once. Treatment here: oral pan-JAK inhibitor, 5-10 mg twice daily. Specimen: CD4+ T cells sorted from blood, collected at week 4, from a patient treated with tofacitinib. All receptors derive from a human donor with alopecia areata.

V and J are TRBV19 and TRBJ2-4; D could derive from TRBD1 or TRBD2 (5 bases each). CDR3 length equals 14 residues. With 7 bases removed from V and 10 bases from J, the gap between germline ends came to 20 bases. Germline V CDR1 and CDR2: LNHDA, SQIVND (reference sequence). CDR3 DNA sequence: TGTGCCAGTACCCCCGAGGGGTCCGTGAGAATTCAGTACTTC. Its translation: CASTPEGSVRIQYF.

This clone was found many times. The chain carries TRBV5-1 and TRBJ2-3; the match to TRBD2 covers 9 bases. The germline CDR1 and CDR2 sequences are SGHRS and YFSETQ. V shed 4 bases and J 7 bases; nucleotides not matched to a gene: 7. The CDR3 is made up of 14 amino acids. The CDR3 loop reads CASSVTSGGNTQYF. The CDR3 nucleotides are TGCGCCAGCAGCGTGACTAGCGGTGGCAATACGCAGTATTTT.

J is TRBJ1-2 and V is TRBV29-1; 12 positions agree with TRBD1. The junction had 7 bases not matched to a gene; V was cut back by 7 bases and J by 4 bases. The length of the CDR3 is 14 residues. Germline CDR1 SQVTM, CDR2 ANQGSEA. As DNA, the CDR3 is TGCAGCGCAGGTGGGACAGGGGGCAGCTATGGCTACACCTTC. This sequence encodes CSAGGTGGSYGYTF.

The V and J genes are TRBV27 and TRBJ1-5; D is possibly TRBD1 (6 bases). CDR1 is MNHEY and CDR2 is SMNVEV in the germline V gene (reference sequence). The CDR3 consists of 15 residues. With 0 bases removed from V and 7 bases from J, the gap between germline ends came to 13 bases. CDR3 sequence: CASSLSGRGYQPQHF. CDR3 in DNA: TGTGCCAGCAGTTTATCAGGCAGGGGATACCAGCCCCAGCATTTT.

The chain links TRBV30 to TRBJ2-2; no firm D call. The V end lost 3 bases, the J end lost 0 bases, and 14 bases lay between the germline ends. CDR1 and CDR2 (germline): GTSNPN, SVGIG (reference sequence). The CDR3 runs to 16 residues. CDR3 protein: CAWSFMSATNTGELFF. The CDR3 DNA sequence: TGTGCCTGGAGCTTTATGTCGGCGACGAACACCGGGGAGCTGTTTTTT.